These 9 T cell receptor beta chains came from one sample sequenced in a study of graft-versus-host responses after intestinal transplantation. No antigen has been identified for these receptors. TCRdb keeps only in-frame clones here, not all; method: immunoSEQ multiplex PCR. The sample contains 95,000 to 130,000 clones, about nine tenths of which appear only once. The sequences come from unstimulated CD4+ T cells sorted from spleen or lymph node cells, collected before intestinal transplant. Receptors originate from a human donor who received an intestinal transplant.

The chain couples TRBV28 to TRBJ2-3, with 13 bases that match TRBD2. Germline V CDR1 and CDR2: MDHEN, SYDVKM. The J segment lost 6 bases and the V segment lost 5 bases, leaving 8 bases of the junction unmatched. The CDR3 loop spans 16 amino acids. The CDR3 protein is CASSEGLAGPIDTQYF. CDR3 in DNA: TGTGCCAGCAGTGAGGGACTAGCGGGGCCCATTGATACGCAGTATTTT.

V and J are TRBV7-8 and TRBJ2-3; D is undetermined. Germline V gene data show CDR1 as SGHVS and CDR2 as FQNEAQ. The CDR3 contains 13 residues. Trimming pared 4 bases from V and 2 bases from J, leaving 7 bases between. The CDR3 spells CASSWPVTDTQYF. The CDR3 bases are TGTGCCAGCAGCTGGCCAGTCACAGATACGCAGTATTTT.

The CDR3 here is CASSQTGWGHNEQFF. In DNA form, the CDR3 reads TGTGCCAGCAGTCAAACAGGGTGGGGTCACAATGAGCAGTTCTTC. The chain is built from TRBV6-5 and TRBJ2-1; a weak D match, TRBD1 (6 bases). CDR1 is MNHEY, CDR2 SVGAGI, per germline. This CDR3 spans 15 amino acids. V lost 5 bases and J lost 5, with 16 bases in between.

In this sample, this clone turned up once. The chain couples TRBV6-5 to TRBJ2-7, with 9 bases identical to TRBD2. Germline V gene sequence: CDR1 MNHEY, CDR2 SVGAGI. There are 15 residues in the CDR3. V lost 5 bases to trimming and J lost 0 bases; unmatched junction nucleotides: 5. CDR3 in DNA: TGTGCCAGCAGTCCTAGCGGGGCTATCTCCTACGAGCAGTACTTC. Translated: CASSPSGAISYEQYF.

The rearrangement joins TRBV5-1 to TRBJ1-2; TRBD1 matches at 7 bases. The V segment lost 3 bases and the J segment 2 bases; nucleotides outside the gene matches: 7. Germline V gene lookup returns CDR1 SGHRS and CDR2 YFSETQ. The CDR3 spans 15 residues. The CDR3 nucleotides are TGCGCCAGCAGCTACACAGGGGAGGCCAACTATGGCTACACCTTC. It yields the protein CASSYTGEANYGYTF.

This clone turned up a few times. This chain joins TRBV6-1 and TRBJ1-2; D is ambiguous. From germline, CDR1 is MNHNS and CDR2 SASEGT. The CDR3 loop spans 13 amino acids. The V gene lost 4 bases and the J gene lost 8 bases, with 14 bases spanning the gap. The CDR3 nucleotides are TGTGCCAGCAGTGTACCGAGAGGAGGGGGCTACACCTTC. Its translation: CASSVPRGGGYTF.

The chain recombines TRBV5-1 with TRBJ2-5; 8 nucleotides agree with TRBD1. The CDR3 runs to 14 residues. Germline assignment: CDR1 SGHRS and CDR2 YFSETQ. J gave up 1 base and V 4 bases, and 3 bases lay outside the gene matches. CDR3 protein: CASSPRGLQETQYF. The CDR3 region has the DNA TGCGCCAGCAGCCCCAGGGGGCTCCAAGAGACCCAGTACTTC.

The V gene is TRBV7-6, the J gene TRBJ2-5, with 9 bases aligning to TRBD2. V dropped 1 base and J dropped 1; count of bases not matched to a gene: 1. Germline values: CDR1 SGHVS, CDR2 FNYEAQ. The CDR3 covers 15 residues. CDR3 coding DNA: TGTGCCAGCAGCTTAGTGGGACTAGCCCAAGAGACCCAGTACTTC. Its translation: CASSLVGLAQETQYF.

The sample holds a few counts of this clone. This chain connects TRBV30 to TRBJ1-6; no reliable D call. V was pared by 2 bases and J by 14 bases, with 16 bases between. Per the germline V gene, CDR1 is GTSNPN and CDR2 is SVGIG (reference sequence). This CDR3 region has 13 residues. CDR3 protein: CAWSPPPSSALHF. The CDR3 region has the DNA TGTGCCTGGAGTCCTCCACCTTCCTCGGCCCTCCACTTT.